These 29 T cell receptor beta chains share one sample of origin, sequenced in a study of blood T cells in healthy people across ages. A J-beta primer mix and a sample-barcoded 5' primer were used in a second PCR of roughly 6 to 11 cycles. MiXCR was run by TCRdb on the 5' RACE reads, yielding one entry per CDR3 protein. The repertoire holds about 1.8 million distinct CDR3 sequences, with roughly 49% as singletons. The sequenced sample was blood. The source of these receptors is a woman in her thirties or forties in good health.

This chain links TRBV11-2 with TRBJ2-5; maybe TRBD2 (6 bases). The germline V and J ends were trimmed by 7 bases and 5 bases, with 17 bases remaining between them. Germline V gene lookup returns CDR1 SGHAT and CDR2 FQNNGV. CDR3 length equals 14 residues. DNA of the CDR3: TGTGCCAGCAACTCCGGGGGAAAGACGGAGACCCAGTACTTC. As protein: CASNSGGKTETQYF.

There are a few counts of this clonotype. The chain employs TRBV9 and TRBJ2-4; TRBD2 is a possible D gene (6 bases). The CDR3 is 14 amino acids. The germline CDR1 and CDR2 sequences are SGDLS and YYNGEE. V was pared by 0 bases and J by 5 bases, with 9 bases between. CDR3 residues: CASSVGTTENIQYF. Here the CDR3 DNA reads TGTGCCAGCAGCGTAGGGACTACGGAAAACATTCAGTACTTC.

The chain links TRBV9 to TRBJ2-3, with a weak D call TRBD2 (6 bases). Trimming took 3 bases from V and 8 from J, leaving 22 bases between them. Germline CDR1 reads SGDLS; CDR2 reads YYNGEE. This CDR3 has 16 residues. CDR3 DNA: TGTGCCAGCAGCGACCGGAGGGGCCCTGAATACGGTACGCAGTATTTT. Amino acid sequence: CASSDRRGPEYGTQYF.

The V gene is TRBV7-9, the J gene TRBJ2-6, with 9 bases matching TRBD1. The CDR3 runs to 19 residues. Trimming removed 4 bases from V and 1 base from J; junction bases left unmatched: 11. Germline V CDR1 and CDR2: SEHNR, FQNEAQ (reference sequence). The CDR3 sequence: CASSSTGTGFGSGANVLTF. Here the CDR3 DNA reads TGTGCCAGCAGCTCCACCGGGACAGGGTTTGGGTCTGGGGCCAACGTCCTGACTTTC.

This clonotype was observed a few times. This sequence joins TRBV6-2 or TRBV6-3 and TRBJ2-1, with a tentative D call TRBD2 (7 bases). The CDR3 loop spans 17 amino acids. The germline V gene encodes CDR1 MNHEY and CDR2 SVGEGT. Trimming took 6 bases from V and 7 from J, leaving 25 bases between them. The CDR3 is CASRGASSGAGPNEQFF. The CDR3 bases are TGTGCCAGCAGGGGGGCCTCAAGCGGGGCGGGCCCTAATGAGCAGTTCTTC.

V is TRBV21-1 and J is TRBJ2-5; the D call TRBD2 from the table was never checked on the DNA. TRBV21-1 is designated a pseudogene. The CDR3 has 17 residues. Written as DNA, the CDR3 is TGTGCCAGCAGCAAAGCGCTCTTGGGACTAGCCTCAGAGACCCAGTACTTC. It translates to CASSKALLGLASETQYF.

The chain carries TRBV5-1 and TRBJ2-7; TRBD2 aligns across 7 bases. This CDR3 contains 14 residues. Germline lookup yields CDR1 SGHRS and CDR2 YFSETQ. V trimming: 4 bases; J trimming: 6 bases; junction bases outside the gene matches: 10. Here the CDR3 reads CASSTGGSGGEQYF. The CDR3 DNA is TGCGCCAGCAGCACGGGAGGTAGCGGAGGCGAGCAGTACTTC.

V usage is TRBV27 and J usage is TRBJ1-6; D unresolved. Per the germline V gene, CDR1 is MNHEY and CDR2 is SMNVEV (reference sequence). CDR3 length: 20 amino acids. V lost 2 bases and J 0 bases, leaving 20 bases between the germline ends. DNA for the CDR3: TGTGCCAGCAGTTTAAGGCGAACTCCCGGGTTTAGCTCCTATAATTCACCCCTCCACTTT. It specifies CASSLRRTPGFSSYNSPLHF.

V gene TRBV6-6 combines with J gene TRBJ2-1, with 9 bases lining up with TRBD1. There are 14 residues in the CDR3. Germline V gene lookup returns CDR1 MNHNY and CDR2 SVGAGI (reference sequence). Trimming at V came to 8 bases and at J to 6 bases, leaving 8 bases not matched to a gene. The CDR3 loop reads CASASSDRGNEQFF. In DNA, the CDR3 is TGTGCCAGCGCGTCCTCGGACAGGGGCAATGAGCAGTTCTTC.

This chain joins TRBV5-1 and TRBJ2-1; 10 positions match TRBD2. The CDR3 loop spans 16 amino acids. After removal of 3 bases from V and 8 bases from J, the junction contained 11 bases not matched to a gene. In germline, CDR1 is SGHRS, CDR2 YFSETQ. CDR3 in DNA: TGCGCCAGCAGCTCAGAGGGGCTAGCGGGGGACGATGAGCAGTTCTTC. Encoded protein: CASSSEGLAGDDEQFF.

The count of this clonotype is one. This chain links TRBV6-2 or TRBV6-3 with TRBJ2-3, with D possibly being TRBD1 or TRBD2 (5 bases each). Trimming took 2 bases from V and 2 from J, leaving 14 bases between them. CDR3 length: 16 residues. CDR1 and CDR2 (germline): MNHEY, SVGEGT. As DNA, the CDR3 is TGTGCCAGCAGTTACGGGGTCGGGACGTACACAGATACGCAGTATTTT. Encoded protein: CASSYGVGTYTDTQYF.

DNA for the CDR3: TGTGCCAGCGCTGGGGGTGGTGCGAAGGCCAAAAACATTCAGTACTTC. Translating gives CASAGGGAKAKNIQYF. The chain recombines TRBV2 with TRBJ2-4; D may be TRBD1 or TRBD2 (5 bases each). Deletions cut 8 bases from V and 1 base from J, with 18 bases between. Germline CDR1 SNHLY, CDR2 FYNNEI. The CDR3 runs to 16 residues.

The genes are TRBV15 and TRBJ1-5; 9 bases are a match to TRBD1. The CDR3 has 22 amino acids. Looked up from germline, CDR1 is LNHNV and CDR2 is YYDKDF (reference sequence). Trimming removed 1 base from V and 2 bases from J; junction bases left unmatched: 21. The CDR3 loop reads CATSRVYWDRVEGPRGNQPQHF. In DNA, the CDR3 is TGTGCCACCAGCAGAGTATATTGGGACAGGGTAGAGGGGCCTCGTGGCAATCAGCCCCAGCATTTT.

The rearrangement links TRBV7-2 to TRBJ2-1; D is uncertain. CDR1 and CDR2 (germline): SGHTA, FQGNSA. Between the trimmed V and J ends, which lost 4 bases and 10 bases, there was a span of 14 bases. This CDR3 region has 13 residues. The CDR3 coding sequence is TGTGCCAGCAGCTACCCCGGGTTCTACGAGCAGTTCTTC. Translating it yields CASSYPGFYEQFF. Together with reference TRBV7-2 and TRBJ2-1, the CDR3 gives the full variable domain: GAGVSQSPSNKVTEKGKDVELRCDPISGHTALYWYRQSLGQGLEFLIYFQGNSAPDKSGLPSDRFSAERTGGSVSTLTIQRTQQEDSAVYLCASSYPGFYEQFFGPGTRLTVL.

This chain uses TRBV4-3 with TRBJ2-1; unclear D gene. The CDR3 covers 16 residues. The germline V gene has CDR1 LGHNA and CDR2 YSLEER. Deletions cut 1 base from V and 0 bases from J, with 10 bases between. CDR3 coding DNA: TGCGCCAGCAGCCAAGTATCAGCTAGCTCCTACAATGAGCAGTTCTTC. Amino acid sequence: CASSQVSASSYNEQFF.

The rearrangement uses TRBV25-1 and TRBJ2-2; no clear D gene. The V and J ends lost 6 bases and 5 bases respectively, with 4 bases between them. The CDR3 length is 11 residues. Per germline, CDR1 MGHDK and CDR2 SYGVNS. The CDR3 sequence: CASRSTGELFF. In DNA form, the CDR3 reads TGTGCCAGCAGGTCAACCGGGGAGCTGTTTTTT.

V gene TRBV6-5 combines with J gene TRBJ2-5; possible D gene TRBD2, 7 bases. This CDR3 region has 16 residues. Trimming removed 0 bases from V and 2 bases from J, with 13 bases in between. Germline CDR1 reads MNHEY; CDR2 reads SVGAGI. In nucleotides, the CDR3 is TGTGCCAGCAGTTACTCGAAGGGGGGGGGACAAGAGACCCAGTACTTC. Its translation: CASSYSKGGGQETQYF.

The gene calls are TRBV2 and TRBJ1-4, with a tentative D call TRBD1 (5 bases). Germline lookup yields CDR1 SNHLY and CDR2 FYNNEI. This CDR3 has 15 residues. V gave up 8 bases and J gave up 0 bases, with 13 bases separating them. CDR3 sequence: CASVRQPATNEKLFF. Written as DNA, the CDR3 is TGTGCCAGCGTAAGACAGCCTGCAACTAATGAAAAACTGTTTTTT.

At least ten counts were recorded for this clonotype. The junction and the germline gene differ at one end; a read error may be behind it. The chain employs TRBV4-2 and TRBJ2-5; TRBD1 is a possible D gene (6 bases). There are 14 residues in the CDR3. Germline CDR1 is LGHNA and CDR2 is YNFKEQ. The CDR3 DNA follows: TGCGCCAGCAGCCAAGGTACAGGGCAAGAGACCCAGTACTTC. It is translated as CASSQGTGQETQYF.

The chain recombines TRBV7-2 with TRBJ2-1; TRBD1 is a possible D gene (6 bases). CDR1 and CDR2 from the germline V gene are SGHTA and FQGNSA. The CDR3 has 18 residues. V lost 5 bases to trimming and J lost 1 base, with 21 bases between them. This chain's CDR3 is CASSPRGGQRPSYNEQFF. The CDR3 bases are TGTGCCAGCAGCCCCCGAGGCGGACAGCGGCCGTCCTACAATGAGCAGTTCTTC. Drawing the rest from reference TRBV7-2 and TRBJ2-1, the complete variable domain is GAGVSQSPSNKVTEKGKDVELRCDPISGHTALYWYRQSLGQGLEFLIYFQGNSAPDKSGLPSDRFSAERTGGSVSTLTIQRTQQEDSAVYLCASSPRGGQRPSYNEQFFGPGTRLTVL.

The chain has TRBV5-1 and TRBJ2-5; a possible D gene is TRBD1 (6 bases). Trimming left V 1 base short and J 3 bases short, with 10 bases between. CDR1 is SGHRS and CDR2 is YFSETQ in the germline V gene. The CDR3 runs 14 residues. CDR3 coding DNA: TGCGCCAGCAGCTTGATACAGGGAGAAGAGACCCAGTACTTC. Protein sequence: CASSLIQGEETQYF. Filled out from reference TRBV5-1 and TRBJ2-5, the complete variable domain reads KAGVTQTPRYLIKTRGQQVTLSCSPISGHRSVSWYQQTPGQGLQFLFEYFSETQRNKGNFPGRFSGRQFSNSRSEMNVSTLELGDSALYLCASSLIQGEETQYFGPGTRLLVL.

The chain has TRBV29-1 and TRBJ2-3; 10 nucleotides align to TRBD1. Germline loops: CDR1 SQVTM, CDR2 ANQGSEA. J was trimmed by 4 bases and V by 7 bases; bases with no gene match: 8. The CDR3 extends over 14 amino acids. The CDR3 reads CSAEDRGSSDTQYF. The CDR3 nucleotides are TGCAGCGCGGAGGACAGGGGGTCCTCAGATACGCAGTATTTT.

The rearrangement links TRBV12-3 or TRBV12-4 to TRBJ2-7, with a weak D call TRBD1 (5 bases). This CDR3 is built from 14 residues. The V gene lost 8 bases and the J gene lost 2 bases, with 16 bases spanning the gap. The CDR3 DNA reads as TGTGCCAGCGTGTTGGCGGCAGGGCCCTACGAGCAGTACTTC. It translates to CASVLAAGPYEQYF.

This clonotype has only one observation. One end of the junction varies from germline; a read error may be responsible. The rearrangement links TRBV7-2 to TRBJ2-6, with 10 bases that match TRBD1. The CDR3 runs to 19 residues. Germline CDR1 SGHTA, CDR2 FQGNSA. The chain's CDR3 is CASSLPRDRGTSGAIVLTF. DNA for the CDR3: TGTGCCAGCAGCTTACCCCGGGACAGGGGTACCTCTGGGGCCATCGTCCTGACTTTC.

V and J are TRBV13 and TRBJ2-5; D remains unclear. The CDR3 contains 15 residues. From germline, CDR1 is PRHDT and CDR2 FYEKMQ (reference sequence). Trimming took off 5 bases at V and 7 bases at J, with 20 bases between the two ends. The CDR3 sequence is CASSQTSGPLWTQYF. The CDR3 DNA reads TGTGCCAGCAGCCAAACCTCCGGTCCGCTCTGGACCCAGTACTTC.

J is TRBJ2-7 and V is TRBV4-3, with 7 bases identical to TRBD1. Germline lookup yields CDR1 LGHNA and CDR2 YSLEER. This CDR3 has 17 residues. The trim removed 0 bases at V and 0 bases at J, leaving 8 bases unmatched. The DNA of the CDR3 is TGCGCCAGCAGCCAAGATACCCGGGACAGCATCTCCTACGAGCAGTACTTC. Protein sequence: CASSQDTRDSISYEQYF.

The J gene is TRBJ2-1, the V gene TRBV28, with D possibly matching TRBD1 (6 bases). This CDR3 has 17 amino acids. Trimming shortened V by 4 bases and J by 1 base, and 17 bases separated the two germline ends. Germline CDR1 reads MDHEN; CDR2 reads SYDVKM. CDR3 sequence: CASSSLRGPNSYNEQFF. CDR3 DNA sequence: TGTGCCAGCAGTTCTCTCAGGGGCCCCAATTCCTACAATGAGCAGTTCTTC.

The table lists this clonotype with a few counts. The V and J genes are TRBV4-3 and TRBJ1-4; no definite D call. V lost 4 bases and J 8 bases, leaving 14 bases between the germline ends. CDR1 LGHNA and CDR2 YSLEER come from the germline V gene. The CDR3 extends over 14 amino acids. The CDR3 sequence: CASSPAGRIEKLFF. Written as DNA, the CDR3 is TGCGCCAGCAGCCCGGCCGGCAGGATAGAAAAACTGTTTTTT.

The CDR3 coding sequence is TGCAGCGTTGTCCCAGGGGGCGATCGGGGCTACACCTTC. This gives the protein CSVVPGGDRGYTF. V is TRBV29-1 and J is TRBJ1-2; 8 bases line up with TRBD1. This CDR3 spans 13 amino acids. Germline CDR1 reads SQVTM; CDR2 reads ANQGSEA. Losses at the gene ends were 4 bases for V and 8 bases for J; bases not matched to a gene: 9.